This T cell receptor beta chain was identified during a study of beta chain features in type 1 diabetes. Looking at the study overall: Examination spanned around 110 million sorted cells from all samples.

Isolation of CD4+ naive, central memory, regulatory and stem cell-like memory cells was achieved by sorting via CD45RO/CCR7/CD25/CD127/CD95/CD27. CDR3 size: 14 residues. V shed 7 bases and J shed 6 bases, with 18 bases lying between them. Per germline, CDR1 LNHDA and CDR2 SQIVND (reference sequence). Every isolated RNA sample was fully reverse transcribed, so sequencing captured expressed TCRB transcripts. Sequencing was performed with immunoSEQ multiplex PCR; in TCRdb, only in-frame clones are kept and a portion is missing. The sample carries roughly 610,000 clones, roughly a sixth recorded once. The chain links TRBV19 to TRBJ1-2, with D possibly matching TRBD1 (5 bases). The clonotype originates from a young man in good health. Sequenced: naive CD4+ T cells from blood. The CDR3 loop reads CASMESRVEDGYTF. The CDR3 DNA is TGTGCCAGTATGGAAAGCAGGGTTGAAGATGGCTACACCTTC.